This record looks at one TCR beta chain sequence and its context. This record comes from a study of T cells in Graves' hyperthyroidism and ophthalmopathy. RNA transcripts served as the template for amplifying TCR beta CDR3 regions. The TCR CDR3 first-round RT-PCR relied on the HTBI primer set. TCRdb independently ran MiXCR on the multiplex PCR reads; one entry per CDR3 protein. The table lists hundreds of thousands of distinct CDR3 sequences, roughly 37% of them singletons. Trimming shortened V by 3 bases and J by 4 bases, and 15 bases separated the two germline ends. Germline values: CDR1 SEHNR, CDR2 FQNEAQ (reference sequence). The CDR3 length is 15 residues.

Material: blood. The chain joins TRBV7-9 to TRBJ1-1; D may be TRBD1 (6 bases). The origin of this receptor is a man between 18 and 35 years old with Graves' hyperthyroidism. As DNA, the CDR3 is TGTGCCAGCAGCTTGGACAGACCAGTTCGCACTGAAGCTTTCTTT. It specifies CASSLDRPVRTEAFF.